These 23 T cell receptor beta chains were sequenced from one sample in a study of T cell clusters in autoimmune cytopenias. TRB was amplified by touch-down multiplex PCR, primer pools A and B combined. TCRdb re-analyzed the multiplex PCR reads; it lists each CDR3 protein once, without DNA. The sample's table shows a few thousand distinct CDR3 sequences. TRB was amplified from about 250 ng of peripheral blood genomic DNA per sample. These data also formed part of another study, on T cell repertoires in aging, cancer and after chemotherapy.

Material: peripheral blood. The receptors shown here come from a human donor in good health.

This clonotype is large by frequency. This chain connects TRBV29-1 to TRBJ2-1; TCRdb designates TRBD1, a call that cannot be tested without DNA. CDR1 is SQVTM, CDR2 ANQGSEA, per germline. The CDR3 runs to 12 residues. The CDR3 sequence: CSVDPGVDEQFF.

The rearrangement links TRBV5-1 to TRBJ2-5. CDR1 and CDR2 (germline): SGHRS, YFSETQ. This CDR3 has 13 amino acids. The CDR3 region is CASSLGSQETQYF.

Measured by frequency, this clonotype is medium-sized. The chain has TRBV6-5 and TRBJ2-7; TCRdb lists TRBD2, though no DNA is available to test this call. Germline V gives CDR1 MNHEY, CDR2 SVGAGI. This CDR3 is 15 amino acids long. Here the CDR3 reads CASSYGGLAGIEQYF.

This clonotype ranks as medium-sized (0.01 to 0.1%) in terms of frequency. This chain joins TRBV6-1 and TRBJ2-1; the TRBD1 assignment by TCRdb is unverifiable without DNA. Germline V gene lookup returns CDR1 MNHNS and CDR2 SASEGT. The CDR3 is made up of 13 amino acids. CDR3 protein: CASSESGFREQFF.

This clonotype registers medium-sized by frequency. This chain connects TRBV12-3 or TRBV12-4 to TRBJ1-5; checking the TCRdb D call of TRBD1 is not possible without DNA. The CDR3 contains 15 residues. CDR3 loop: CASSFNMGARQPQHF.

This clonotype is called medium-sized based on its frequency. The CDR3 protein is CASSPTNTGELFF. The rearrangement uses TRBV12-3 or TRBV12-4 and TRBJ2-2. The CDR3 has 13 amino acids.

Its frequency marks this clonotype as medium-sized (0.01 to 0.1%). The CDR3 here is CASSLTGGPNEQFF. This sequence joins TRBV12-3 or TRBV12-4 and TRBJ2-1; the D gene TCRdb calls, TRBD1, cannot be checked with no DNA. This CDR3 comprises 14 residues.

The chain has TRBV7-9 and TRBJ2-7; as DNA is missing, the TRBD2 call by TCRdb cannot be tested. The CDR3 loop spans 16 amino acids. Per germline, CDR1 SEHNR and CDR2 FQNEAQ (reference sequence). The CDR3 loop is CASSLSPQSGSYEQYF.

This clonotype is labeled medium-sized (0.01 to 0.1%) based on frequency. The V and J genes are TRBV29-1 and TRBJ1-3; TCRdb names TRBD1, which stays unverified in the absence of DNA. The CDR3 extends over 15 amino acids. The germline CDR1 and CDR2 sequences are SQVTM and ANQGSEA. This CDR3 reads CSVLGTDNSGNTIYF.

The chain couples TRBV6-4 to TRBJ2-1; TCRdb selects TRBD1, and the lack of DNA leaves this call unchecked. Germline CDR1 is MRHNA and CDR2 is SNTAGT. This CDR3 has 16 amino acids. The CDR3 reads CASSDSTGTPYNEQFF.

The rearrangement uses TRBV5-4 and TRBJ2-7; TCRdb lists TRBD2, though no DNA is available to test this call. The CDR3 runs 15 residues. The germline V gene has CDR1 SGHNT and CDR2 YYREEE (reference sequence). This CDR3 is CASGQGTSGYYEQYF.

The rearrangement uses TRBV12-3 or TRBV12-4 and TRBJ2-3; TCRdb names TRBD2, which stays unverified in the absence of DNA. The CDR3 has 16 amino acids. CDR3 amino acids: CASSYWGAGGTDTQYF.

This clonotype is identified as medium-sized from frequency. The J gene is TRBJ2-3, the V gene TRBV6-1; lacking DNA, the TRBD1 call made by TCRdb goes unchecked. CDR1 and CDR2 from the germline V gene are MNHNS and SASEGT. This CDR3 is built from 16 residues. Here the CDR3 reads CASRGFSAGGTDTQYF.

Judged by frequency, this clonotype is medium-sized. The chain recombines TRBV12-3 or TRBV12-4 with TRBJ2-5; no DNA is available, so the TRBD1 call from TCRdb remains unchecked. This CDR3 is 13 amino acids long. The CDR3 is CASSRDREETQYF.

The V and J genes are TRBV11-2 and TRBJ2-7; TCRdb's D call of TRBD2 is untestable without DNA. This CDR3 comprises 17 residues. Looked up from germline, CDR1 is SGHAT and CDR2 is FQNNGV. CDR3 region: CASSLDTSSGAIYEQYF.

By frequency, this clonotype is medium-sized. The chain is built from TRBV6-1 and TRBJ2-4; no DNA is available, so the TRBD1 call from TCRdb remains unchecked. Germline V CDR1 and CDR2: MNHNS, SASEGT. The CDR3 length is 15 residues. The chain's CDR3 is CASSESWTGVDIQYF.

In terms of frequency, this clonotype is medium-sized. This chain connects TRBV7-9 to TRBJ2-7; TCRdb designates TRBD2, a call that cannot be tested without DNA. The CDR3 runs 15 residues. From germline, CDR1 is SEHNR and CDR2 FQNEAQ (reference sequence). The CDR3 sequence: CASSLSSGERDEQYF.

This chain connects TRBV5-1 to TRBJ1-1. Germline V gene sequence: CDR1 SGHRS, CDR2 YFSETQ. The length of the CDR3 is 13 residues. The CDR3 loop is CASSLGVNTEAFF.

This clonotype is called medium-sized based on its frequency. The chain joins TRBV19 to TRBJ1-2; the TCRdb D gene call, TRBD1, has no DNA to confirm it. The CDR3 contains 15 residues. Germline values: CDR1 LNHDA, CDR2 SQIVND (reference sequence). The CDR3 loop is CASSNPGTPPYGYTF.

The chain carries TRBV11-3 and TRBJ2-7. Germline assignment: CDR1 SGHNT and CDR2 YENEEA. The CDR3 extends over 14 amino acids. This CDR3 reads CASSESSNSYEQYF.

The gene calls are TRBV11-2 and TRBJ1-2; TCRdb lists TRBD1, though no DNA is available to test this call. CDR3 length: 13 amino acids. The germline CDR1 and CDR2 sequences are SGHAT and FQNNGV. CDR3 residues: CASTPPQGRGYTF.

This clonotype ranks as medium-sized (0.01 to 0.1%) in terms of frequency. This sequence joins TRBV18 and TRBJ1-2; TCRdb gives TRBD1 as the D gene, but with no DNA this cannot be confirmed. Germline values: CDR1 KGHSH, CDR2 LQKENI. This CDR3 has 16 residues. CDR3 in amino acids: CASSKLPGRRDYGYTF.

The CDR3 here is CASSLAASSRGRLNARYNEQFF. The chain carries TRBV7-9 and TRBJ2-1; TCRdb reports TRBD1, a call that lacks DNA to check it against. Per germline, CDR1 SEHNR and CDR2 FQNEAQ (reference sequence). CDR3 size: 22 residues.